The present T cell receptor (beta chain) was sequenced within a study of blood T cell repertoires in COVID-19. Study-wide context: Some COVID-19 samples were acute and others convalescent; all came from the United States, Italy and Spain. T cells, B-cell-depleted T cells, or PBMCs supplied cDNA or gDNA.

The CDR3 runs 11 residues. Germline V gene sequence: CDR1 GTSNPN, CDR2 SVGIG (reference sequence). In the authors' methods: Estimates of nucleated cell counts were drawn from the amplification of reference gene primers. Clones were read by immunoSEQ multiplex PCR, and TCRdb kept only the in-frame ones, dropping some. D and trimming were read from the DNA, whereas the V and J calls and clone size are those reported in that table. The sample has 120,000 or so clones, roughly three quarters seen once; the top ten hold roughly 8.6%. The J gene is TRBJ2-7, the V gene TRBV30; 7 nucleotides align to TRBD2. Sequencing input: peripheral blood. This clonotype was sampled from a human donor in a cohort sampled during active COVID-19. The CDR3 is CAGGLNYEQYF. DNA of the CDR3: TGTGCGGGAGGGCTAAACTACGAGCAGTACTTC. Full variable domain (rest looked up from reference TRBV30 and TRBJ2-7): SQTIHQWPATLVQPVGSPLSLECTVEGTSNPNLYWYRQAAGRGLQLLFYSVGIGQISSEVPQNLSASRPQDRQFILSSKKLLLSDSGFYLCAGGLNYEQYFGPGTRLTVT.